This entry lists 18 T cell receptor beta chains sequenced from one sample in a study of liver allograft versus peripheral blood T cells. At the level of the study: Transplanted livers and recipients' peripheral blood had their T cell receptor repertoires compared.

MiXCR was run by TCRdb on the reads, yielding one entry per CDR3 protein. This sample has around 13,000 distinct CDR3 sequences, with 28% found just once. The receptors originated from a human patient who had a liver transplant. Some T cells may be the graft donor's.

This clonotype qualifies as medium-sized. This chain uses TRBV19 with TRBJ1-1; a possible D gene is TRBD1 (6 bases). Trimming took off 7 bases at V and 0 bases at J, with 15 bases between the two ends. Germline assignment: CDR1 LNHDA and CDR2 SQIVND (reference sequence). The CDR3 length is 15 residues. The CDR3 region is CASMPQDSMNTEAFF. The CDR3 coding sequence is TGTGCCAGTATGCCCCAGGACAGCATGAACACTGAAGCTTTCTTT.

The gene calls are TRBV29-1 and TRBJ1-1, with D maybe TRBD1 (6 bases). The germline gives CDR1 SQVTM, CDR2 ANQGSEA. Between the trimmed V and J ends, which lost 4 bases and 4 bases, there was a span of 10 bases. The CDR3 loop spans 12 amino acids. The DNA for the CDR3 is TGCAGCGTTGTGGAGGGGGGCACTGAAGCTTTCTTT. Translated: CSVVEGGTEAFF.

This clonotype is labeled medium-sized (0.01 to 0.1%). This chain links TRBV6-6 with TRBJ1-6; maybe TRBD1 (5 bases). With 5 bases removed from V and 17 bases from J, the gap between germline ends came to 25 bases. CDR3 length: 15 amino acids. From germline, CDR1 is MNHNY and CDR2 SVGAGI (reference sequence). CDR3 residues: CASSGTEESGMSFHF. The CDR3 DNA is TGTGCCAGCAGTGGGACGGAGGAGAGTGGGATGAGCTTCCACTTT.

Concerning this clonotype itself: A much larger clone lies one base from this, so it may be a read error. As DNA, the CDR3 is TGTGTCAGCGAGTCAAGGATCTATGGCTACACCTTC. Protein sequence: CVSESRIYGYTF. The chain joins TRBV28 to TRBJ1-2; D gene ambiguous. CDR3 size: 12 residues. The germline gives CDR1 MDHEN, CDR2 SYDVKM.

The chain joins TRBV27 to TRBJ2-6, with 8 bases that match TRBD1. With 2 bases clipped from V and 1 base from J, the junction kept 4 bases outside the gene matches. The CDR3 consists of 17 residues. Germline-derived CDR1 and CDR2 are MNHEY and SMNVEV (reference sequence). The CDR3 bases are TGTGCCAGCAGTTTAGGACAGGGTTCTTCTGGGGCCAACGTCCTGACTTTC. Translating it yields CASSLGQGSSGANVLTF.

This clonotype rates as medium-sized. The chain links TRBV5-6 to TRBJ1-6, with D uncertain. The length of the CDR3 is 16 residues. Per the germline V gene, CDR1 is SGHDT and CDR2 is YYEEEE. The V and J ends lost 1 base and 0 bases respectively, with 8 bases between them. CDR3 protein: CASSLRVSSYNSPLHF. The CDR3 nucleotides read TGTGCCAGCAGCTTGAGGGTTAGCTCCTATAATTCACCCCTCCACTTT.

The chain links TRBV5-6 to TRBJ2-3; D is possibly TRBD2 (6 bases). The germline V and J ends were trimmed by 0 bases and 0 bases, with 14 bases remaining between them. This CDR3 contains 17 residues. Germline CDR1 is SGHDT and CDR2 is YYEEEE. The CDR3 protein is CASSLVVGGASTDTQYF. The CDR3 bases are TGTGCCAGCAGCTTGGTAGTGGGGGGTGCTAGCACAGATACGCAGTATTTT.

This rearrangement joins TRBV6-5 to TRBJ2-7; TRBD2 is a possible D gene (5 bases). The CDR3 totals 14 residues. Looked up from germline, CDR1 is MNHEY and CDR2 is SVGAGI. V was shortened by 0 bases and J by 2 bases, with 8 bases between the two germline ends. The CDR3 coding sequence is TGTGCCAGCAGTTACTCCCGGGGAGCCTACGAGCAGTACTTC. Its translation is CASSYSRGAYEQYF.

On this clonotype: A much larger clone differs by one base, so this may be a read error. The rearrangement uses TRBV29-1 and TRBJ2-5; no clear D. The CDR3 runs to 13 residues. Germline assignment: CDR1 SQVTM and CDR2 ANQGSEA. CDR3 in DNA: TGCAGCGCTGAACAGAGGCCGGGAGAGACCCAGTACTTC. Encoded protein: CSAEQRPGETQYF.

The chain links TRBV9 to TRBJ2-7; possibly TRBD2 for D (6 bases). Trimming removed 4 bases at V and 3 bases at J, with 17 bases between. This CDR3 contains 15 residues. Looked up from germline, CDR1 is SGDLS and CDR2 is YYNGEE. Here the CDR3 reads CASSTQPGLFYEQYF. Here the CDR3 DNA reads TGTGCCAGCAGCACCCAACCGGGACTCTTCTACGAGCAGTACTTC.

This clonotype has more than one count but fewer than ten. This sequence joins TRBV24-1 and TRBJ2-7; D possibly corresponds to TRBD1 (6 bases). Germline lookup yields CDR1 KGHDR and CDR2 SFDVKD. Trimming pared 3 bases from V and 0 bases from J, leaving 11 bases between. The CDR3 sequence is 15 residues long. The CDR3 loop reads CATSDHRVDSYEQYF. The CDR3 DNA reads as TGTGCCACCAGTGATCACAGGGTGGACTCCTACGAGCAGTACTTC.

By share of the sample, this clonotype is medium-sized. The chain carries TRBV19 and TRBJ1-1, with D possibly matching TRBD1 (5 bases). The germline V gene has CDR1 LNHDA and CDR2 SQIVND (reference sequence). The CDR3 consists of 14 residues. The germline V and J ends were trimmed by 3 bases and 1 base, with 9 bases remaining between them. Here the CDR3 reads CASSILGQNTEAFF. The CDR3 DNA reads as TGTGCCAGTAGTATCCTCGGACAGAACACTGAAGCTTTCTTT.

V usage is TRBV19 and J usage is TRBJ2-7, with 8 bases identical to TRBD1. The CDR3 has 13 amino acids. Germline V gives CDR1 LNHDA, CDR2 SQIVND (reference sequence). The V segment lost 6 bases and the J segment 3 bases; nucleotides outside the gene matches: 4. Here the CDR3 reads CASSLTGVYEQYF. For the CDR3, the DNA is TGTGCCAGTAGCTTGACAGGGGTCTACGAGCAGTACTTC. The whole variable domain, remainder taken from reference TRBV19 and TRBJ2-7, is DGGITQSPKYLFRKEGQNVTLSCEQNLNHDAMYWYRQDPGQGLRLIYYSQIVNDFQKGDIAEGYSVSREKKESFPLTVTSAQKNPTAFYLCASSLTGVYEQYFGPGTRLTVT.

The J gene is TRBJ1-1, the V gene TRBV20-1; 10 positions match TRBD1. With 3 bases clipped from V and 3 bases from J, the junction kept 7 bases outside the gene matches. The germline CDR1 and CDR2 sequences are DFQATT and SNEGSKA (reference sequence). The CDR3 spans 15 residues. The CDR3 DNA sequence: TGCAGTGCTAGTGACAGGGGGCGCTCGGACACTGAAGCTTTCTTT. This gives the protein CSASDRGRSDTEAFF.

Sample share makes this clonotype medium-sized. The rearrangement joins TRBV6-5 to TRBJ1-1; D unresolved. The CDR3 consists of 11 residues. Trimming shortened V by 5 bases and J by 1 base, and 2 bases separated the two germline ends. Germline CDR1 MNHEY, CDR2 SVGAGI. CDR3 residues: CASSKNTEAFF. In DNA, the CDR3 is TGTGCCAGCAGTAAGAACACTGAAGCTTTCTTT.

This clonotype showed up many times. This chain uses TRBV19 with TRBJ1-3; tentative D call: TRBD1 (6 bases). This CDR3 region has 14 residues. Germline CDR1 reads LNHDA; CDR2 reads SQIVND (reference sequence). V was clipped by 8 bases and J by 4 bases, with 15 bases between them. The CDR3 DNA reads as TGTGCCAGTGAACGTGGGGGGCCCGGAAACACCATATATTTT. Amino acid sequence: CASERGGPGNTIYF.

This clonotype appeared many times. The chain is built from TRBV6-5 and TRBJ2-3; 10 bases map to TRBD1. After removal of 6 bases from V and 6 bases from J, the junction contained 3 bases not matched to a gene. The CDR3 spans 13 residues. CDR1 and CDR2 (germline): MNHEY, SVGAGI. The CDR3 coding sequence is TGTGCCAGCAGACCGGGACAGGGGGATACGCAGTATTTT. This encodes CASRPGQGDTQYF.

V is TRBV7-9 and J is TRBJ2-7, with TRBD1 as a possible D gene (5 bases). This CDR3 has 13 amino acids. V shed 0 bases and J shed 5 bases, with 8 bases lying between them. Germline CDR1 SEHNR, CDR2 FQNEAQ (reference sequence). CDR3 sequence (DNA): TGTGCCAGCAGCTTAGCGGGGCCGAACGAGCAGTACTTC. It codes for CASSLAGPNEQYF.